A selection of T cell receptor beta chains follows, all from one sample in a study of cytomegalovirus exposure and HLA in healthy donors. Method: immunoSEQ multiplex PCR; TCRdb's copy keeps in-frame clones and lacks some. This sample's table reports approximately 45,000 clones. The sequenced sample consisted of PBMCs. The receptors were gathered from a male donor in good health and CMV-seronegative. CDR3s include the opening cysteine and the closing phenylalanine or tryptophan.

TRBV5-8	TRBJ1-2	CASSFERTLYGYTF
TRBV7-3	TRBJ2-7	CASSPWTSGRLRTYEQYF
TRBV29-1	TRBJ1-1	CSVRRNTEAFF
TRBV6-5	TRBJ1-2	CASSYSLGVGYTF
TRBV2	TRBJ2-7	CASRFNSHSYEQYF
TRBV30	TRBJ2-1	CAWSVLGQGSYNEQFF
TRBV28	TRBJ1-5	CASSPVINQPQHF
TRBV18	TRBJ1-1	CASSLTNGNTEAFF
TRBV9	TRBJ1-1	CASHEILNTEAFF
TRBV6-5	-	CASRLRDRSSYEQYF
TRBV18	TRBJ1-1	CASSQATGMNTEAFF
TRBV11-3	TRBJ1-1	CASSRTGYTEAFF
TRBV11-3	TRBJ2-1	CASSFLAGGPGNEQFF
TRBV6-1	TRBJ1-5	CASSELRPNQPQHF
TRBV6-1	TRBJ1-2	CSSRLTPNYGYTF
TRBV5-1	TRBJ2-5	CASSPSGNHQETQYF
TRBV10-1	TRBJ2-5	CASSEEGASETQYF
TRBV6-1	TRBJ2-3	CASLDGELRTDTQYF
TRBV4-1	TRBJ1-1	CASSLGTPMNTEAFF
TRBV5-8	TRBJ2-1	CASSLARGLAGYNEQFF
TRBV5-6	TRBJ2-7	CASSGTSGSIAYEQYF
TRBV4-1	TRBJ2-4	CATPPSGSVAKNIQYF
TRBV5-1	TRBJ2-2	CASSNRDRVNTGELFF
TRBV7-9	TRBJ2-3	CASSLAGGAQYF
TRBV6-6	TRBJ2-5	CASSWGVRETQYF
TRBV7-2	TRBJ2-7	CASSLSAGQGNEQYF
TRBV9	TRBJ2-5	CASSPWGSGRAGETQYF
TRBV29-1	TRBJ1-1	CSVGGGTEAFF
TRBV9	TRBJ2-3	CASSAGTGLAGRSEDTQYF
TRBV4-1	TRBJ1-5	CASSQDGGLGNQPQHF
TRBV5-6	TRBJ2-5	CASSLLAGAAKETQYF
TRBV18	TRBJ2-5	CASSPRSDSSLGETQYF
TRBV30	TRBJ1-2	CAWTLPDRGNDGYTF
TRBV5-1	TRBJ2-3	CASSFEPSTDTQYF
TRBV7-6	TRBJ2-1	CASSLVGGLSEQFF
TRBV9	TRBJ1-1	CASRGQMNTEAFF
TRBV5-4	TRBJ1-2	CASSLDRGYGYTF
TRBV7-2	TRBJ2-1	CASSLAYSASGRLRGGNEQFF
TRBV11-2	TRBJ2-3	CASSLRKAGTDTQYF
TRBV11-3	TRBJ2-3	CASSQGLATDTQYF
TRBV2	TRBJ1-1	CASSLQGPGTEAFF
TRBV11-2	TRBJ2-7	CASSLGEREGSYEQYF
TRBV7-9	TRBJ1-1	CASSLSGATEAFF
TRBV28	TRBJ1-5	CASSFGTGRQPQHF
TRBV28	TRBJ2-7	CASSFFGDISGRAPEQYF
TRBV2	TRBJ1-5	CASSLPQGQPQHF
TRBV4-3	TRBJ2-7	CASSQGSFGGTYEQYF
TRBV27	TRBJ2-1	CASSFRLAGANEQFF
TRBV27	TRBJ1-5	CASGRDREAPQHF
TRBV28	TRBJ1-6	CASSLYGRGASPLHF
TRBV9	TRBJ1-1	CASSFGQGVYTEAFF
TRBV27	TRBJ1-5	CASSSGQGQQPQHF
TRBV28	TRBJ1-1	CASSLGGAPEAFF